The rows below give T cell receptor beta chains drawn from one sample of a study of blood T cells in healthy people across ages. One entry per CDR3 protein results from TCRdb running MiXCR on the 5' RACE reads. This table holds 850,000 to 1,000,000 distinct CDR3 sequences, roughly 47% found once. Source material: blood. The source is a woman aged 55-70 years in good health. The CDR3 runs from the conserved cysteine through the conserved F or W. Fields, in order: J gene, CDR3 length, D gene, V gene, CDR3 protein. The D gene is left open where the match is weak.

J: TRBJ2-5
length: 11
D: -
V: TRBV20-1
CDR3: CSARVGETQYF

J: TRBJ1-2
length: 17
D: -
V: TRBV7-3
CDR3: CASSLAGGSWNTKGYTF

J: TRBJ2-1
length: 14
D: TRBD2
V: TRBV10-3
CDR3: CAISGERDHDEQFF

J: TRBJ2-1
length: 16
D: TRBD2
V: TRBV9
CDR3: CASSVDGGSSYNEQFF

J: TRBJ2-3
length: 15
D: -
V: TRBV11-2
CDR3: CASTLRPTSTDTQYF

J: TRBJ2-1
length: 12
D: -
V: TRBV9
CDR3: CASSVVGGVQFF

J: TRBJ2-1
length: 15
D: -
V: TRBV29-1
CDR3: CSGTLGLPPYNEQFF

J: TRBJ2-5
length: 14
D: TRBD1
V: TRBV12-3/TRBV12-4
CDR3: CASSSDRGRETQYF

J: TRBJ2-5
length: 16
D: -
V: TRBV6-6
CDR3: CASSYESHRLQETQYF

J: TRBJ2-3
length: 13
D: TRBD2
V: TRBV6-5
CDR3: CATLAGATDTQYF

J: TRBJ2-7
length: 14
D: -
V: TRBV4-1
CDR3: CASSQVTYDYEQYF

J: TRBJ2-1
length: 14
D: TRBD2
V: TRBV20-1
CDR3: CSADSGDSYNEQFF

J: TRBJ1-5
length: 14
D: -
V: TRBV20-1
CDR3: CSARVGALRGPQHF

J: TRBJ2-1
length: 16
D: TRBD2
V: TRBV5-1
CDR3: CASSLATSGSCNEQFF

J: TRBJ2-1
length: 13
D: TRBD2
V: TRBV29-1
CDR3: CSVGLAGTYEQFF

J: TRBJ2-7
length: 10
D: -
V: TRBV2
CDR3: CASKAGEQYF

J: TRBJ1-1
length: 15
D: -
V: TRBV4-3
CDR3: CASSQDRGSATEAFF

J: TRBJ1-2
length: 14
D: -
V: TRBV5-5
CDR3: CASSPLFSGVGYTF

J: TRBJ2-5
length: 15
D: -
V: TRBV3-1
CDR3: CASSPGVWGQETQYF

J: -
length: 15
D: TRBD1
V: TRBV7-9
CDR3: CASSLEQGSIYEQYF

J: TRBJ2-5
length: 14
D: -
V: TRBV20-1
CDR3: CSARFAGGPVEQYF

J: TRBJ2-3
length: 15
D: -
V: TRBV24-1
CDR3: CATGQGSRTTDTQYF

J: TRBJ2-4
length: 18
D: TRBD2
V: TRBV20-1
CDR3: CSARGGLAGPLAKNIQYF

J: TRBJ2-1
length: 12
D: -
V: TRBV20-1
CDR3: CSAYYRVHEQFF

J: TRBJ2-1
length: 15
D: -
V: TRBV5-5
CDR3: CASSPGPGYYNEQFF

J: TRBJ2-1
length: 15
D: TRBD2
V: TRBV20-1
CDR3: CSARDSGGPVNEQFF

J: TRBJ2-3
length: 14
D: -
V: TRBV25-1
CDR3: CASSDVGDADTQYF

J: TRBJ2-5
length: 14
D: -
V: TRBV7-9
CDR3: CASSFRLRQETQYF

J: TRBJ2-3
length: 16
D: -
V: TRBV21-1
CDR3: CASSKASGTSTDTQYF

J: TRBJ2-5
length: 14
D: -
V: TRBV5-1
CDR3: CASSPLAGGETQYF

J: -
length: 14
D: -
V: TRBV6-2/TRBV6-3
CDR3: CASSRRANSYEQYF